These 5 T cell receptor beta chains were sequenced from one sample in a study of T-cell reconstitution after alpha-beta-depleted transplantation in children. This sample's TCRbeta library carried unique molecular identifier barcodes. TCRdb re-called the PCR reads through MiXCR, storing one row per CDR3 protein. Here the sample spans approximately 980,000 distinct CDR3 sequences, about 30% being singletons. The sequenced sample was PBMCs, mostly from graft donor cells, obtained 360 days after TCRalphabeta/CD19-depleted stem cell transplant. The receptors were sampled from a boy younger than two who had a stem cell transplant for SCID, so the T cells may come from the graft donor.

This clonotype was found a few times. The V and J genes are TRBV12-3 or TRBV12-4 and TRBJ2-1, with 7 bases identical to TRBD2. This CDR3 is built from 15 residues. Unmatched junction bases numbered 6, after V lost 7 bases and J lost 0 bases. The CDR3 loop reads CASIFGGSSYNEQFF. CDR3 nucleotides: TGTGCCAGCATTTTCGGGGGGAGCTCCTACAATGAGCAGTTCTTC.

This clonotype appeared a few times. The genes are TRBV10-2 and TRBJ2-5; a weak D match, TRBD2 (5 bases). The CDR3 is 13 residues long. Trimming pared 5 bases from V and 5 bases from J, leaving 12 bases between. Germline V gene sequence: CDR1 WSHSY, CDR2 SAAADI. CDR3 DNA: TGCGCCAGCAGTAAAACTAGTGTCGAGACCCAGTACTTC. This gives the protein CASSKTSVETQYF.

J is TRBJ2-4 and V is TRBV2, with 7 bases fitting TRBD2. The CDR3 covers 15 residues. Germline V CDR1 and CDR2: SNHLY, FYNNEI. After removal of 4 bases from V and 4 bases from J, the junction contained 7 bases not matched to a gene. CDR3 sequence (DNA): TGTGCCAGCAGTGGGTGGGCTAGCGGTAAAAACATTCAGTACTTC. As protein: CASSGWASGKNIQYF.

This clonotype was counted between two and nine times. The chain has TRBV5-4 and TRBJ2-7; 7 bases align to TRBD2. The CDR3 extends over 14 amino acids. The junction had 5 bases not matched to a gene; V was cut back by 0 bases and J by 5 bases. Germline-derived CDR1 and CDR2 are SGHNT and YYREEE (reference sequence). CDR3 residues: CASSLGLATNEQYF. The DNA of the CDR3 is TGTGCCAGCAGCTTGGGACTAGCCACCAACGAGCAGTACTTC.

This clonotype has just a few counts. The chain has TRBV5-1 and TRBJ2-2; D gene unclear. The CDR3 loop spans 15 amino acids. Germline values: CDR1 SGHRS, CDR2 YFSETQ. The V end was cut by 1 base, the J end by 6 bases, with 13 bases between. The chain's CDR3 is CASSLHAGRPGELFF. In DNA form, the CDR3 reads TGCGCCAGCAGCTTGCACGCAGGTCGTCCCGGGGAGCTGTTTTTT.